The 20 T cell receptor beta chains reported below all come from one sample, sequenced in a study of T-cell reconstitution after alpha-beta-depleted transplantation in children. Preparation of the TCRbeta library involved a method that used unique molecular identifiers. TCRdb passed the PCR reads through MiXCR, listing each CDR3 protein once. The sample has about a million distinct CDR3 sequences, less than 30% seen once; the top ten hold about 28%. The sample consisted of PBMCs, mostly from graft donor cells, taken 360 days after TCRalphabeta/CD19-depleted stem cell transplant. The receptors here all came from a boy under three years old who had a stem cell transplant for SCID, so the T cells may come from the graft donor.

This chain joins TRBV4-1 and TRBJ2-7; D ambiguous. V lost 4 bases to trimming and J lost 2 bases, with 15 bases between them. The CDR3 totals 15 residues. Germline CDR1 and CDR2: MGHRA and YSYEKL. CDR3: CASSLLNGFPYEQYF. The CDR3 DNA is TGCGCCAGCAGCCTATTAAACGGGTTTCCCTACGAGCAGTACTTC.

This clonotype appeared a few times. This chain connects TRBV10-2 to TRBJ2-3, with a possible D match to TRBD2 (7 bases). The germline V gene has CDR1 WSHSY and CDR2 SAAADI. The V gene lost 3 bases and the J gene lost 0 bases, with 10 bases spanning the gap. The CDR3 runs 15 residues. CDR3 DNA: TGCGCCAGCAGTGACGGGGGGCGAAGCACAGATACGCAGTATTTT. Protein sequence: CASSDGGRSTDTQYF.

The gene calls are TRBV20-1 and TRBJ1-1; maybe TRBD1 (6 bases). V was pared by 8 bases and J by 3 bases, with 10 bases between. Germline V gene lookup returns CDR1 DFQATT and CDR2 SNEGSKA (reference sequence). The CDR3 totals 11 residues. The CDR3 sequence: CSPRGDTEAFF. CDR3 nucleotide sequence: TGCAGTCCAAGGGGGGACACTGAAGCTTTCTTT.

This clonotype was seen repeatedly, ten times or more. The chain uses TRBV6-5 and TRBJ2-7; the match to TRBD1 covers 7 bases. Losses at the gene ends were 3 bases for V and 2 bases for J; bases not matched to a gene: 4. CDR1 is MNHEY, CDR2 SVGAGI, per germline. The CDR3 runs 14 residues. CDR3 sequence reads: CASSYRQGAYEQYF. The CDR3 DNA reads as TGTGCCAGCAGTTATCGGCAGGGGGCCTACGAGCAGTACTTC.

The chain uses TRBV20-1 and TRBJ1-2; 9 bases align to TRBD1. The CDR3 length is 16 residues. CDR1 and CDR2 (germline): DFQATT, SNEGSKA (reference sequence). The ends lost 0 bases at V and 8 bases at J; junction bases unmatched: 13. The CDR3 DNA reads TGCAGTGCTAGAGATCCTAGGAGAGGGACAGGGAGGGGCTACACCTTC. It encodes CSARDPRRGTGRGYTF.

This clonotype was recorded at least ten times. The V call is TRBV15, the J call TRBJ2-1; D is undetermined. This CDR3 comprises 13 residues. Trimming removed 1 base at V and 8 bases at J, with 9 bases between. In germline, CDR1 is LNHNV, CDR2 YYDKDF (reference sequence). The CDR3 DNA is TGTGCCACCAGCAGAGCCCTGGAGCATGAGCAGTTCTTC. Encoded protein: CATSRALEHEQFF.

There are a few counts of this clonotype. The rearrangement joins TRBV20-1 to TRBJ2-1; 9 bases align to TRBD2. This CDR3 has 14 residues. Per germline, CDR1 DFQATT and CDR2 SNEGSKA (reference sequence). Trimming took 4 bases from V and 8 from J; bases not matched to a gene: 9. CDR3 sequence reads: CSATPSGGLHEQFF. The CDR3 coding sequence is TGCAGTGCTACGCCCAGCGGGGGGTTACATGAGCAGTTCTTC.

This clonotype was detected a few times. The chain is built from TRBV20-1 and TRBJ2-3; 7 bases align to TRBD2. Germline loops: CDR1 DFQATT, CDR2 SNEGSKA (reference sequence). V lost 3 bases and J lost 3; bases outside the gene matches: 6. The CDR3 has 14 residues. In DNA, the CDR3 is TGCAGTGCTAGGTACGGGGGGAGAACAGATACGCAGTATTTT. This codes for CSARYGGRTDTQYF.

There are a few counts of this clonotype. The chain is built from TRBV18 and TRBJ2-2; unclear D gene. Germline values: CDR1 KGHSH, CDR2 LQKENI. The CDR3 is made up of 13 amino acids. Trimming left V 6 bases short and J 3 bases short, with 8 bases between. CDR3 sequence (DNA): TGTGCCAGCTCTCCATGGGACACCGGGGAGCTGTTTTTT. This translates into CASSPWDTGELFF.

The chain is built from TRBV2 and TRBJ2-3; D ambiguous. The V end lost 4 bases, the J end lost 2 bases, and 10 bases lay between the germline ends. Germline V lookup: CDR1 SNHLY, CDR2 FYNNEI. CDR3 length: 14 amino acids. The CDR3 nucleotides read TGTGCCAGCAGTGCTAGACTCCTCACAGATACGCAGTATTTT. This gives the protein CASSARLLTDTQYF.

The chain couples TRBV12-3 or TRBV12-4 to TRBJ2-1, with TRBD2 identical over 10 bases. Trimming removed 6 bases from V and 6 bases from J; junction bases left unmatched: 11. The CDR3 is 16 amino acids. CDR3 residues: CASSPWALAGRNEQFF. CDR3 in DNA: TGTGCCAGCAGCCCCTGGGCACTAGCGGGGCGCAATGAGCAGTTCTTC.

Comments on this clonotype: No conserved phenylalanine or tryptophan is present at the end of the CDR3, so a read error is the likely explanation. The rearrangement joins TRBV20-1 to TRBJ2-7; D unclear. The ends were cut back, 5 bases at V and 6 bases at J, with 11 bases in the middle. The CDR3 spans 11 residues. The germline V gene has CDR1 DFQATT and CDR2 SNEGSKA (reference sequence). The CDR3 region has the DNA TGCAGTGCTTCGAAACGGAGCGAGCAGTACTCC. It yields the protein CSASKRSEQYS.

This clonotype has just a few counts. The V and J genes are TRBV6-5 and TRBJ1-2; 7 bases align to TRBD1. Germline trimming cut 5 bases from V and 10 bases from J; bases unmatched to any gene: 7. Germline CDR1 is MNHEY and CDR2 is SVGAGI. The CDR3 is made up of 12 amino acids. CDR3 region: CASSPHRGVYTF. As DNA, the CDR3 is TGTGCCAGCAGTCCCCACAGGGGAGTCTACACCTTC.

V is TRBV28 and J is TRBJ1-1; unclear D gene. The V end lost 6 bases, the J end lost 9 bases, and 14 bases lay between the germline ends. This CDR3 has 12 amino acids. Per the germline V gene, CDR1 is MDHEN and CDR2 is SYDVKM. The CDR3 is CASRATVLQAFF. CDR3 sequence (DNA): TGTGCCAGCAGGGCCACAGTGCTCCAAGCTTTCTTT.

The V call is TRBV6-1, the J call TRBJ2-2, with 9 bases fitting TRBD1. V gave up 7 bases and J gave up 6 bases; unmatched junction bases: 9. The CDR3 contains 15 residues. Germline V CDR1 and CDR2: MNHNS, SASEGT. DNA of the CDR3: TGTGCCAGCACTCCCGGAACAGGGGGCCCCGGGGAGCTGTTTTTT. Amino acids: CASTPGTGGPGELFF.

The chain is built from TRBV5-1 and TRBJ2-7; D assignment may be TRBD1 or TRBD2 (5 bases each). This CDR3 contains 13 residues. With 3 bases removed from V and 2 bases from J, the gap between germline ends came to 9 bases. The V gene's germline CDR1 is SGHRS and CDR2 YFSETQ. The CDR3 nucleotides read TGCGCCAGCAGCTGGGACGGGGCCTACGAGCAGTACTTC. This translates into CASSWDGAYEQYF.

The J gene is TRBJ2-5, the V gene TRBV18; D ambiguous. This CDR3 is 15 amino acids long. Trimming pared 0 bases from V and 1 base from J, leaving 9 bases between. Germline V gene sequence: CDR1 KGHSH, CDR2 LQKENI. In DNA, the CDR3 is TGTGCCAGCTCACCACCGGCAGGCCTCCAAGAGACCCAGTACTTC. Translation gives CASSPPAGLQETQYF.

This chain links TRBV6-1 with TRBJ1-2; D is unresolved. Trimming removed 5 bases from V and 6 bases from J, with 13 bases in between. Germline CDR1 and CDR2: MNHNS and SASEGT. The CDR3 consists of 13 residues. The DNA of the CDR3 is TGTGCCAGCAGTCGCGGGCAGATCGATGGCTACACCTTC. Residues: CASSRGQIDGYTF.

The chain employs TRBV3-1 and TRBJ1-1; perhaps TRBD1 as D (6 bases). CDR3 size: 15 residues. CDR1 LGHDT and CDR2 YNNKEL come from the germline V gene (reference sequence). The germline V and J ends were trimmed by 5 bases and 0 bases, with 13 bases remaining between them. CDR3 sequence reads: CASSKYGGLNTEAFF. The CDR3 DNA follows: TGTGCCAGCAGCAAATATGGGGGGCTGAACACTGAAGCTTTCTTT.

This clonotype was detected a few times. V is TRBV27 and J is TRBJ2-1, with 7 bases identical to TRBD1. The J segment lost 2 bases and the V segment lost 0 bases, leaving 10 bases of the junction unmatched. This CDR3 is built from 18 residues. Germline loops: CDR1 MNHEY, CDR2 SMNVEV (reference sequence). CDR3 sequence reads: CASSLSRTRDRAYNEQFF. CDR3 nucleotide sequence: TGTGCCAGCAGTTTATCGAGAACCCGGGACAGAGCCTACAATGAGCAGTTCTTC.